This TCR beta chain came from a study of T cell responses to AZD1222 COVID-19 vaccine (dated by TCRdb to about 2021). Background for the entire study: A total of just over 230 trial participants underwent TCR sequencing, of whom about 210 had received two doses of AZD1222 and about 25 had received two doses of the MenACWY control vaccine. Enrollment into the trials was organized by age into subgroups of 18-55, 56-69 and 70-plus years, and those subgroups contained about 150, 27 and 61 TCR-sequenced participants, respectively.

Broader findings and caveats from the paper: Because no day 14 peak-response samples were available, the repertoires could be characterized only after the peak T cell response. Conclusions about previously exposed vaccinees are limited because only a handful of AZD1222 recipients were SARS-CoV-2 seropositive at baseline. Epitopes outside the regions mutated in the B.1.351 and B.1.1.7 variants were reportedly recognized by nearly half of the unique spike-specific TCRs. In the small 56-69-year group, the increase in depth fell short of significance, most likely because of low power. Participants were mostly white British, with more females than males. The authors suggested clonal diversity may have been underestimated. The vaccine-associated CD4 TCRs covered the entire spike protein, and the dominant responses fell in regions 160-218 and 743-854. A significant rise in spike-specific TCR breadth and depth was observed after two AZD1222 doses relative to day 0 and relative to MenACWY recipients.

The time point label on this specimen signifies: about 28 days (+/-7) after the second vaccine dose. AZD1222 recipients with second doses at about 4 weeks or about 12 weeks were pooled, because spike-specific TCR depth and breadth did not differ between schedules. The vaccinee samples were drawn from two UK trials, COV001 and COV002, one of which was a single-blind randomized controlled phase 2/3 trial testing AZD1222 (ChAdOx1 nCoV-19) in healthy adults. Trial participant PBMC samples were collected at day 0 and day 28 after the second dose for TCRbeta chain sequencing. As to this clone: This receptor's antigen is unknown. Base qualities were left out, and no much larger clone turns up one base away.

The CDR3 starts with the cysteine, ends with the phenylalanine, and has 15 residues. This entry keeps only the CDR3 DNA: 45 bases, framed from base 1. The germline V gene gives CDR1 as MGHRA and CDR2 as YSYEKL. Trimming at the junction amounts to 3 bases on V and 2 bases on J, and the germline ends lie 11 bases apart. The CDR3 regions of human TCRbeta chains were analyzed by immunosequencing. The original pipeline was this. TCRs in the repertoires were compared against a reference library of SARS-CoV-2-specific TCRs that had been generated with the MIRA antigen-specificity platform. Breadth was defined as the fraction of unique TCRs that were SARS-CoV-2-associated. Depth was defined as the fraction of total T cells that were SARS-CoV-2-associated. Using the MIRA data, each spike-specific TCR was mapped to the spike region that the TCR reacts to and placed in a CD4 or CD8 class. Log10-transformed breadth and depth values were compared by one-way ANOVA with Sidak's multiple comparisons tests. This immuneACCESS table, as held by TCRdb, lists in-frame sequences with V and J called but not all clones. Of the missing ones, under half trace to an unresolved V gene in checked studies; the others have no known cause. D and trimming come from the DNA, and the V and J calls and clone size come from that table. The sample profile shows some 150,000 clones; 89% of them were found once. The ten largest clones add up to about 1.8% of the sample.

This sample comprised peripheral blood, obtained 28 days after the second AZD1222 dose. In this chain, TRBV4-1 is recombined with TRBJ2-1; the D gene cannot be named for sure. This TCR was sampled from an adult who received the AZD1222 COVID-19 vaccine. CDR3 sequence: CASSHGRWTYNEQFF. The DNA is TGCGCCAGCAGCCACGGCAGGTGGACCTACAATGAGCAGTTCTTC.